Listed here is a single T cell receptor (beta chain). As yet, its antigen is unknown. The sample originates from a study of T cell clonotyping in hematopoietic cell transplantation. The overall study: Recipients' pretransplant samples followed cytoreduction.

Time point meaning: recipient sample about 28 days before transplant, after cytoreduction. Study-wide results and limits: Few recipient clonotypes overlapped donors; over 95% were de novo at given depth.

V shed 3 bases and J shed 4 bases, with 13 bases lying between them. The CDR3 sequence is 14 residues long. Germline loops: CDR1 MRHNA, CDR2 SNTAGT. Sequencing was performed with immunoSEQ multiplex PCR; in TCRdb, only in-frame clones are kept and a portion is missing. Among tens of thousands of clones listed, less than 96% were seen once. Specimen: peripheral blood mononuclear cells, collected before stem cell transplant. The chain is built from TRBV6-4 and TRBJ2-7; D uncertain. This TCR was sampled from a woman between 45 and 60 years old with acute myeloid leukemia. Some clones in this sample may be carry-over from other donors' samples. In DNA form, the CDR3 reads TGTGCCAGCAGTGAAAACTTAGGTCCGTACGAGCAGTACTTC. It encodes CASSENLGPYEQYF.